This passage covers 8 T cell receptor beta chains from one sample sequenced in a study of T cell repertoires in cytomegalovirus infection. TCRdb analysed the reads with MiXCR anew, one entry per CDR3 protein. This sample has almost 500,000 distinct CDR3 sequences, with 11% found just once. The source material was PBMCs. The receptors come from a human donor in good health (CMV status not recorded). Some clones in this sample may be carry-over from other donors' samples.

This clonotype was observed many times. V gene TRBV7-2 combines with J gene TRBJ1-2, with D maybe TRBD1 (6 bases). Germline values: CDR1 SGHTA, CDR2 FQGNSA. The length of the CDR3 is 14 residues. V lost 4 bases to trimming and J lost 8 bases, with 17 bases between them. In nucleotides, the CDR3 is TGTGCCAGCAGCTACGCGGGAAATGGGGGCGGCTACACCTTC. Its translation is CASSYAGNGGGYTF.

This clonotype was seen at least ten times. The rearrangement joins TRBV29-1 to TRBJ2-3; the D is unclear. V was trimmed by 6 bases and J by 1 base, leaving 11 bases between them. The CDR3 consists of 13 residues. Germline values: CDR1 SQVTM, CDR2 ANQGSEA. Here the CDR3 DNA reads TGCAGCGTCGATATTCCAGGCACAGATACGCAGTATTTT. It codes for CSVDIPGTDTQYF.

This clonotype was seen repeatedly, ten times or more. This sequence joins TRBV6-5 and TRBJ2-1; possibly TRBD2 for D (6 bases). The length of the CDR3 is 16 residues. Trimming shortened V by 0 bases and J by 0 bases, and 9 bases separated the two germline ends. Germline V gene sequence: CDR1 MNHEY, CDR2 SVGAGI. The CDR3 reads CASSYSLADSYNEQFF. CDR3 nucleotides: TGTGCCAGCAGTTACTCCTTAGCGGACTCCTACAATGAGCAGTTCTTC.

This clonotype was counted at least ten times. The V call is TRBV7-3, the J call TRBJ2-5, with 12 bases identical to TRBD2. J was trimmed by 2 bases and V by 5 bases; bases with no gene match: 12. The CDR3 length is 18 residues. The germline CDR1 and CDR2 sequences are SGHTA and FQGTGA. The CDR3 sequence is CASSPMGLAGGGQETQYF. DNA of the CDR3: TGTGCCAGCAGCCCAATGGGCCTAGCGGGGGGGGGGCAAGAGACCCAGTACTTC. Based on the CDR3 plus reference TRBV7-3 and TRBJ2-5, the full variable domain is GAGVSQTPSNKVTEKGKYVELRCDPISGHTALYWYRQSLGQGPEFLIYFQGTGAADDSGLPNDRFFAVRPEGSVSTLKIQRTERGDSAVYLCASSPMGLAGGGQETQYFGPGTRLLVL.

J is TRBJ2-1 and V is TRBV5-1; 9 nucleotides align to TRBD2. CDR3 length: 17 amino acids. Germline CDR1 reads SGHRS; CDR2 reads YFSETQ. The V segment lost 4 bases and the J segment 8 bases; nucleotides outside the gene matches: 16. CDR3 nucleotides: TGCGCCAGCAGCCGAAGACTAGCGGTAGGCCCTTTGGATGAGCAGTTCTTC. Translated: CASSRRLAVGPLDEQFF. The full variable domain, in which reference TRBV5-1 and TRBJ2-1 provide the parts outside the CDR3, is KAGVTQTPRYLIKTRGQQVTLSCSPISGHRSVSWYQQTPGQGLQFLFEYFSETQRNKGNFPGRFSGRQFSNSRSEMNVSTLELGDSALYLCASSRRLAVGPLDEQFFGPGTRLTVL.

This clonotype was found many times. The chain uses TRBV7-2 and TRBJ1-6, with D possibly TRBD1 on 5 matching bases. The V gene's germline CDR1 is SGHTA and CDR2 FQGNSA. Trimming left V 2 bases short and J 9 bases short, with 14 bases between. CDR3 length equals 15 residues. CDR3 amino acids: CASSLMLEGPSPLHF. CDR3 nucleotide sequence: TGTGCCAGCAGCTTAATGCTTGAGGGGCCTTCACCCCTCCACTTT.

This clonotype was counted at least ten times. This rearrangement joins TRBV5-8 to TRBJ1-5; D gene unclear. This CDR3 has 13 residues. Germline V lookup: CDR1 SGHTS, CDR2 YDEGEE. Trimming removed 4 bases at V and 6 bases at J, with 11 bases between. The CDR3 loop is CASSQFGGQPQHF. Written as DNA, the CDR3 is TGTGCCAGCAGCCAATTCGGTGGTCAGCCCCAGCATTTT.

V usage is TRBV28 and J usage is TRBJ2-4, with 7 positions matching TRBD2. The CDR3 consists of 15 residues. Trimming removed 0 bases from V and 7 bases from J; junction bases left unmatched: 6. Germline V gene data show CDR1 as MDHEN and CDR2 as SYDVKM. The CDR3 coding sequence is TGTGCCAGCAGTTTATGGTCTAGCGGTCGGAACATTCAGTACTTC. This encodes CASSLWSSGRNIQYF.